The following is a T cell receptor beta chain sequence with its context. Its antigen is not known. Treatment here: 19 received Ad26.COV2.S at low or high dose, single or two shots; five or six received placebo; per-sample allocation not given. Following the first vaccine or placebo injection, samples were taken on day 63. An adult of 18-55 years in Boston served as donor. These data come from a study of Ad26.COV2.S vaccination and SARS-CoV-2 variants. The CDR3 extends over 15 amino acids. V was pared by 5 bases and J by 5 bases, with 16 bases between. Germline-derived CDR1 and CDR2 are SGHTA and FQGNSA. Method: immunoSEQ multiplex PCR; TCRdb's copy keeps in-frame clones and lacks some. Of about 420,000 clones detected, around 89% appear once; the ten largest clones hold about 3.5%. Broader study findings: Substantial post-vaccination breadth of spike-specific CD8+ and CD4+ T cell responses was reported.

The sequence was collected from a person between 18 and 65 years old who received the Ad26.COV2.S COVID-19 vaccine or a placebo. V usage is TRBV7-2 and J usage is TRBJ1-5, with D maybe TRBD1 (5 bases). The sequenced sample was peripheral blood, obtained in a trial of Ad26.COV2.S vaccine versus placebo. CDR3 DNA sequence: TGTGCCAGCAGCCCCGCGGCGGGGGAGGATCAGCCCCAGCATTTT. It codes for CASSPAAGEDQPQHF.